A selection of T cell receptor beta chains follows, all from one sample in a study of vaccination and CD4 T cells after COVID-19. No antigen is known for these receptors. TCRdb processed the PCR reads anew with MiXCR; each CDR3 protein has one entry. Of around 1,500 distinct CDR3 sequences listed, roughly 70% are singletons. Sequencing was performed on CD4+ T cells from blood, cultured in vitro, taken after SARS-CoV-2 vaccination. The receptors derive from a human donor who had recovered from COVID-19. CDR3s include the opening cysteine and the closing phenylalanine or tryptophan. D genes are given only for firm matches. For some rows the clone size is stated as once, few or many, or as a class when expanded; others skip it.

j_gene,abundance,v_gene,d_gene,CDR3aa,CDR3nt
TRBJ2-1,-,TRBV7-9,TRBD1,CASSTYRGSYNEQFF,TGTGCCAGCAGCACCTACAGGGGGTCCTACAATGAGCAGTTCTTC
TRBJ1-2,-,TRBV7-9,TRBD1,CASSLAGGPYTF,TGTGCCAGCAGCTTGGCAGGGGGCCCTTACACCTTC
TRBJ1-3,-,TRBV20-1,TRBD1,CSATGTGKDTIYF,TGCAGTGCAACCGGGACAGGGAAGGACACCATATATTTT
TRBJ2-2,-,TRBV29-1,TRBD2,CSAGLAGGPGELFF,TGCAGCGCCGGACTAGCGGGAGGGCCCGGGGAGCTGTTTTTT
TRBJ2-1,-,TRBV7-2,-,CASSQTRADEQFF,TGTGCCAGCAGCCAAACTAGGGCCGATGAGCAGTTCTTC
TRBJ1-1,-,TRBV6-1,TRBD1,CASTPGQARNTEAFF,TGTGCCAGCACCCCAGGACAGGCCAGGAACACTGAAGCTTTCTTT
TRBJ2-1,-,TRBV19,-,CASGPTASSYNEQFF,TGTGCCAGTGGCCCAACGGCTAGCTCCTACAATGAGCAGTTCTTC
TRBJ2-3,-,TRBV24-1,TRBD1,CATSDLTGGPDTQYF,TGTGCCACCAGTGATTTGACAGGGGGGCCAGATACGCAGTATTTT
TRBJ1-5,-,TRBV19,-,CASSPGQALTQHF,TGTGCCAGTAGTCCCGGTCAGGCCCTGACCCAGCATTTT
TRBJ2-5,large,TRBV20-1,-,CSAWWEETQYF,TGCAGTGCTTGGTGGGAAGAGACCCAGTACTTC
TRBJ1-5,few,TRBV28,TRBD1,CASSFSGQARAQHF,TGTGCCAGCAGTTTTTCAGGACAGGCCCGAGCCCAGCATTTT
TRBJ1-2,-,TRBV2,TRBD1,CASREGQGSYGYTF,TGTGCCAGCAGGGAGGGACAGGGTAGCTATGGCTACACCTTC
TRBJ1-2,-,TRBV27,TRBD1,CASSSTGTGYTF,TGTGCCAGCAGTTCGACAGGGACGGGCTACACCTTC
TRBJ1-2,few,TRBV15,-,CATSPQGATYGYTF,TGTGCCACCAGCCCACAAGGGGCTACCTATGGCTACACCTTC
TRBJ1-5,few,TRBV10-3,TRBD1,CAISESGQGNQPQHF,TGTGCCATCAGTGAGTCGGGACAGGGCAATCAGCCCCAGCATTTT
TRBJ1-4,large,TRBV6-1,-,CASKSAGTNEKLFF,TGTGCCAGCAAATCGGCCGGCACCAATGAAAAACTGTTTTTT
TRBJ1-1,few,TRBV7-9,-,CASSPDKSASTEAFF,TGTGCCAGCAGCCCAGACAAGAGCGCCAGCACTGAAGCTTTCTTT
TRBJ1-3,-,TRBV10-3,TRBD1,CAIGTGATGNTIYF,TGTGCCATCGGGACAGGGGCTACTGGAAACACCATATATTTT
TRBJ2-1,-,TRBV19,TRBD1,CASKPQGANEQFF,TGTGCCAGTAAGCCACAGGGGGCTAATGAGCAGTTCTTC
TRBJ1-2,-,TRBV6-1,-,CASSQTWGSSNYGYTF,TGTGCCAGCAGCCAGACCTGGGGCAGCTCTAACTATGGCTACACCTTC
TRBJ2-7,-,TRBV25-1,-,CASSVLDEQYF,TGTGCCAGCAGTGTTCTAGACGAGCAGTACTTC
TRBJ2-5,-,TRBV20-1,TRBD2,CSADQREVSRRETQYF,TGCAGTGCTGATCAGCGGGAGGTCTCAAGGCGGGAGACCCAGTACTTC
TRBJ1-2,-,TRBV24-1,-,CATSDLWGRDNYGYTF,TGTGCCACCAGTGATTTGTGGGGACGGGACAACTATGGCTACACCTTC
TRBJ2-3,-,TRBV6-1,TRBD1,CASSGSARGLRFDTQYF,TGTGCCAGCAGTGGGTCGGCCAGGGGGCTTAGATTTGATACGCAGTATTTT
TRBJ2-7,few,TRBV19,TRBD1,CASSSRGQGVYEQYF,TGTGCCAGTAGTAGCCGAGGACAGGGTGTCTACGAGCAGTACTTC
TRBJ1-3,-,TRBV7-6,TRBD1,CASSRDSPSSGNTIYF,TGTGCCAGCAGTCGGGACAGTCCCTCCTCTGGAAACACCATATATTTT
TRBJ2-5,few,TRBV2,TRBD1,CASSEATGVQETQYF,TGTGCCAGCAGTGAAGCGACAGGGGTTCAAGAGACCCAGTACTTC
TRBJ2-3,-,TRBV7-2,-,CASSPVAGSLDTQYF,TGTGCCAGCAGCCCAGTTGCGGGGAGTCTAGATACGCAGTATTTT
TRBJ2-7,-,TRBV4-3,-,CASSQGAGALYEQYF,TGCGCCAGCAGCCAAGGGGCAGGGGCCCTCTACGAGCAGTACTTC